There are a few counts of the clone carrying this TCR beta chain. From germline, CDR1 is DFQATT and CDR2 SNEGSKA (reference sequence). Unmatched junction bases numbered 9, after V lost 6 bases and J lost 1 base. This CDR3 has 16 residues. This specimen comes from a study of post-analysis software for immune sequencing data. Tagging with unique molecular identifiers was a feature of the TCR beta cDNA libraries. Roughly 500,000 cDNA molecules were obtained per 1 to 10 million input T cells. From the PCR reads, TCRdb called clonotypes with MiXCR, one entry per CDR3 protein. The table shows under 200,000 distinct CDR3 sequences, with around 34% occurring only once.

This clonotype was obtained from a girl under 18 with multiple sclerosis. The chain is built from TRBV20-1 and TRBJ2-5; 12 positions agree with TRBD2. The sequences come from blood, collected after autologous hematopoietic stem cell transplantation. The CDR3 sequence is CSATLAGGMPQETQYF. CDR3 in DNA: TGCAGTGCCACCCTAGCGGGAGGGATGCCCCAAGAGACCCAGTACTTC.